The clone carrying this T cell receptor (beta chain) showed up many times. Its specificity is unknown. The time point here: longitudinal time-point 2. This specimen comes from a study of neurological immune-mediated disorders. The cDNA came from 5'RACE, which used 10-nucleotide random UMIs. Every sequencing run returned over 170 million TCR-beta sequences, which were derived from 15-18 subjects. TCRdb called the 5' RACE reads again in MiXCR, with one record for every CDR3 protein. The sample records 40,000 to 60,000 distinct CDR3 sequences, approximately 14% being singletons. Broader study findings: Private repertoires in all groups were suggested, as expanded clones shared no CDR3 amino acid sequences across subjects.

The CDR3 totals 14 residues. V shed 3 bases and J shed 7 bases, with 15 bases lying between them. The chain is built from TRBV12-3 or TRBV12-4 and TRBJ1-1, with D unclear. The receptor's source is a male donor with HTLV-1-associated myelopathy (HAM/TSP). The specimen sequenced was PBMCs. This chain's CDR3 is CASSFIIGTYEAFF. The CDR3 DNA reads as TGTGCCAGCAGTTTCATAATCGGCACCTATGAAGCTTTCTTT.